This passage covers 21 T cell receptor beta chains from one sample sequenced in a study of T cells in Graves' hyperthyroidism and ophthalmopathy. Amplified regions were TCR beta CDR3 sequences from RNA transcripts. A first-round RT-PCR of the TCR CDR3 used the HTBI primer set. In TCRdb, the multiplex PCR reads were re-called with MiXCR into one record per CDR3 protein. This repertoire shows roughly 500,000 distinct CDR3 sequences, roughly 13% found once; its top ten account for roughly 6.2%. The sequenced material came from blood. These receptors all stem from a woman aged 25-40 years with Graves' hyperthyroidism that later progressed to Graves' ophthalmopathy.

The rearrangement joins TRBV28 to TRBJ1-2; no reliable D call. Germline-derived CDR1 and CDR2 are MDHEN and SYDVKM. V was shortened by 3 bases and J by 1 base, with 15 bases between the two germline ends. This CDR3 is 16 amino acids long. CDR3 amino acids: CASSLVGRHSNYGYTF. In nucleotides, the CDR3 is TGTGCCAGCAGTTTGGTTGGAAGACATAGTAACTATGGCTACACCTTC.

This clonotype has a single count. J is TRBJ1-5 and V is TRBV20-1; 7 bases map to TRBD1. CDR3 size: 14 residues. The V segment lost 0 bases and the J segment 7 bases; nucleotides outside the gene matches: 6. Germline V gives CDR1 DFQATT, CDR2 SNEGSKA (reference sequence). DNA for the CDR3: TGCAGTGCTAGAGATTACAGGGGAAACCAGCCCCAGCATTTT. Protein product: CSARDYRGNQPQHF.

The chain joins TRBV9 to TRBJ2-5; TRBD2 matches 7 bases. The CDR3 runs to 16 residues. The J segment lost 3 bases and the V segment lost 0 bases, leaving 8 bases of the junction unmatched. CDR1 is SGDLS, CDR2 YYNGEE, per germline. The CDR3 DNA reads as TGTGCCAGCAGCGTAGATTTCGGGAGGAAAGAAGAGACCCAGTACTTC. Its protein is CASSVDFGRKEETQYF.

This clonotype was detected only a few times. This chain joins TRBV20-1 and TRBJ2-7; 8 nucleotides match TRBD2. CDR3 size: 14 residues. Unmatched junction bases numbered 6, after V lost 5 bases and J lost 0 bases. In germline, CDR1 is DFQATT, CDR2 SNEGSKA (reference sequence). The CDR3 sequence: CSADLAGGSYEQYF. Here the CDR3 DNA reads TGCAGTGCTGATCTAGCGGGCGGCTCCTACGAGCAGTACTTC.

This clonotype was seen a few times. The chain is built from TRBV20-1 and TRBJ2-2; 12 bases are a match to TRBD1. The germline V gene encodes CDR1 DFQATT and CDR2 SNEGSKA (reference sequence). The CDR3 sequence is 16 residues long. V lost 2 bases to trimming and J lost 3 bases; unmatched junction nucleotides: 4. The CDR3 sequence is CSARPGTGGYTGELFF. The CDR3 region has the DNA TGCAGTGCTAGACCTGGGACAGGGGGCTACACCGGGGAGCTGTTTTTT.

This clonotype was seen many times. The CDR3 here is CASRLDRAGQPQHF. The CDR3 nucleotides read TGTGCCAGCAGGCTCGACAGGGCAGGACAGCCCCAGCATTTT. The genes are TRBV27 and TRBJ1-5; 7 bases fit TRBD1. The CDR3 consists of 14 residues. Germline values: CDR1 MNHEY, CDR2 SMNVEV (reference sequence). The junction had 9 bases not matched to a gene; V was cut back by 6 bases and J by 7 bases.

This clonotype was found many times. This chain connects TRBV5-1 to TRBJ1-1, with D unclear. The CDR3 is 11 amino acids. Trimming shortened V by 9 bases and J by 4 bases, and 10 bases separated the two germline ends. Germline loops: CDR1 SGHRS, CDR2 YFSETQ. The DNA of the CDR3 is TGCGCCATTTTTTTGGGCACTGAAGCTTTCTTT. Its translation: CAIFLGTEAFF.

This clonotype was counted a few times. Mismatch with germline at one junction end may stem from a read error. The chain joins TRBV6-5 to TRBJ2-2, with D unresolved. Germline CDR1 MNHEY, CDR2 SVGAGI. CDR3 length equals 11 residues. The CDR3 protein is CANSYSGELFF. In DNA form, the CDR3 reads TGTGCCAACAGTTACTCTGGGGAGCTGTTTTTT.

In this sample, this clonotype turned up a few times. The J gene is TRBJ1-3, the V gene TRBV7-9; TRBD1 is a possible D gene (5 bases). This CDR3 region has 14 residues. The V gene lost 8 bases and the J gene lost 2 bases, with 13 bases spanning the gap. Germline CDR1 is SEHNR and CDR2 is FQNEAQ (reference sequence). The CDR3 DNA sequence: TGTGCCAGCGATGATAGGGGCCCTGGAAACACCATATATTTT. It is translated as CASDDRGPGNTIYF. Full variable domain (remainder filled in from reference TRBV7-9 and TRBJ1-3): DTGVSQNPRHKITKRGQNVTFRCDPISEHNRLYWYRQTLGQGPEFLTYFQNEAQLEKSRLLSDRFSAERPKGSFSTLEIQRTEQGDSAMYLCASDDRGPGNTIYFGEGSWLTVV.

This clonotype has more than one count but fewer than ten. The chain recombines TRBV24-1 with TRBJ2-3; 10 bases are a match to TRBD1. Trimming at V came to 3 bases and at J to 0 bases, leaving 2 bases not matched to a gene. CDR1 and CDR2 from the germline V gene are KGHDR and SFDVKD. The CDR3 consists of 16 residues. CDR3 region: CATSDGTGVSTDTQYF. CDR3 DNA sequence: TGTGCCACCAGTGATGGGACAGGGGTCAGCACAGATACGCAGTATTTT.

This clonotype was seen a handful of times. The chain has TRBV20-1 and TRBJ1-6; no firm D call. The CDR3 consists of 16 residues. Looked up from germline, CDR1 is DFQATT and CDR2 is SNEGSKA (reference sequence). Trimming left V 2 bases short and J 9 bases short, with 20 bases between. CDR3 DNA: TGCAGTGCTAGAAACCCGGGGATTACTGTTGGTTCACCCCTCCACTTT. As protein: CSARNPGITVGSPLHF.

This clonotype was picked up many times. The chain joins TRBV3-1 to TRBJ2-2, with D possibly being TRBD2 (6 bases). The V gene's germline CDR1 is LGHDT and CDR2 YNNKEL (reference sequence). V was cut by 3 bases and J by 11 bases, with 10 bases left in between. This CDR3 is built from 12 residues. The CDR3 sequence is CASSHQGLELFF. CDR3 coding DNA: TGTGCCAGCAGCCACCAGGGACTCGAGCTGTTTTTT.

The sample holds many counts of this clonotype. The chain recombines TRBV10-3 with TRBJ1-2; TRBD1 might be the D (5 bases). Germline-derived CDR1 and CDR2 are ENHRY and SYGVKD. The CDR3 runs 14 residues. Trimming took off 2 bases at V and 2 bases at J, with 9 bases between the two ends. The CDR3 here is CAISEGRDNYGYTF. The CDR3 DNA reads as TGTGCCATCAGTGAGGGGCGGGACAACTATGGCTACACCTTC.

At least ten counts were recorded for this clonotype. The chain uses TRBV28 and TRBJ2-1, with D perhaps TRBD1 or TRBD2 (5 bases each). V was cut by 4 bases and J by 9 bases, with 22 bases left in between. The length of the CDR3 is 16 residues. Germline V lookup: CDR1 MDHEN, CDR2 SYDVKM. CDR3 sequence: CASSSPGTGRSPEQFF. CDR3 coding DNA: TGTGCCAGCAGTTCGCCAGGTACGGGGCGCAGCCCTGAGCAGTTCTTC.

This clonotype has ten or more counts. The chain links TRBV7-8 to TRBJ2-5, with D perhaps being TRBD1 or TRBD2 (5 bases each). From germline, CDR1 is SGHVS and CDR2 FQNEAQ. This CDR3 has 13 amino acids. V lost 4 bases, J lost 0 bases, and 6 bases lay in between. CDR3 in DNA: TGTGCCAGCAGCTGGGGACACCAAGAGACCCAGTACTTC. It codes for CASSWGHQETQYF.

This clonotype was seen at least ten times. J is TRBJ2-7 and V is TRBV6-1; 12 positions match TRBD2. Per germline, CDR1 MNHNS and CDR2 SASEGT. The V and J ends lost 5 bases and 4 bases, in that order; junction bases with no gene match: 12. The CDR3 consists of 17 residues. The CDR3 DNA sequence: TGTGCCAGCAGTCCCACCTCCCCCGGGACTAGCGGGTACGAGCAGTACTTC. This gives the protein CASSPTSPGTSGYEQYF.

This clonotype was found many times. The chain carries TRBV4-1 and TRBJ1-6; D not certain. The CDR3 runs to 14 residues. Germline CDR1 MGHRA, CDR2 YSYEKL. V lost 0 bases, J lost 9 bases, and 9 bases lay in between. CDR3 region: CASSQEKSISPLHF. CDR3 in DNA: TGCGCCAGCAGCCAAGAGAAGTCGATTTCACCCCTCCACTTT.

This clonotype was seen once. A read error may be the cause here, since a much bigger clone is one base away. The V and J genes are TRBV11-1 and TRBJ1-2; D is undetermined. Germline CDR1 SGHAT, CDR2 FQDESV (reference sequence). The CDR3 is made up of 11 amino acids. The CDR3 region is CSSSKDGGYTF. The CDR3, as DNA: TGTTCCAGCAGCAAAGACGGTGGCTACACCTTC.

This clonotype showed up just a few times. The chain couples TRBV12-3 or TRBV12-4 to TRBJ2-2; 10 nucleotides agree with TRBD1. V dropped 5 bases and J dropped 5; count of bases not matched to a gene: 8. The CDR3 contains 16 residues. CDR3 amino acids: CASSRQGAARTGELFF. The CDR3 DNA is TGTGCCAGCAGTAGACAGGGGGCGGCTCGGACCGGGGAGCTGTTTTTT.

In its sample, this clonotype was seen once. This may arise from a read error, as a much more abundant clone is one base away. The genes are TRBV14 and TRBJ1-2; D might be TRBD1 (5 bases). This CDR3 is 16 amino acids long. Germline V gene sequence: CDR1 SGHDN, CDR2 FVKESK. The V end was cut by 4 bases, the J end by 8 bases, with 23 bases between. CDR3 sequence reads: CASSPGTNGPRTGYTF. The CDR3 bases are TGTGCCAGCAGCCCCGGTACAAATGGACCAAGGACAGGCTACACCTTC.

This rearrangement joins TRBV27 to TRBJ1-1; D ambiguous. The CDR3 length is 15 residues. V dropped 3 bases and J dropped 0 bases, with 11 bases sitting between them. Germline values: CDR1 MNHEY, CDR2 SMNVEV (reference sequence). The CDR3, as DNA: TGTGCCAGCAGTTTCAACGTCAAGATGAACACTGAAGCTTTCTTT. It yields the protein CASSFNVKMNTEAFF.